A selection of T cell receptor beta chains follows, all from one sample in a study of PD-L1 blockade in urothelial cancer. Assay used: immunoSEQ multiplex PCR; TCRdb lists only in-frame clones, some missing. The sample has under 55,000 clones, approximately 80% seen once. Sample: PBMCs, taken around atezolizumab (anti-PD-L1) treatment. These receptors all come from a man aged 40-49 years with urothelial cancer. The CDR3 runs from the conserved cysteine through the conserved F or W. D genes are given only for firm matches. Clone size is stated in some rows and not others, as once, few, many or a class when expanded.

j_call: TRBJ2-1
d_call: TRBD2
clone_size: -
v_call: TRBV28
cdr3_aa: CASTPLAGDFYNEQFF
cdr3_nt: TGTGCCAGCACCCCACTAGCGGGAGATTTCTACAATGAGCAGTTCTTC

j_call: TRBJ2-2
d_call: TRBD2
clone_size: once
v_call: TRBV11-2
cdr3_aa: CASSSLRTSGRIGELFF
cdr3_nt: TGTGCCAGCAGCTCCCTGAGGACTAGCGGGAGAATAGGGGAGCTGTTTTTT

j_call: TRBJ2-3
d_call: TRBD2
clone_size: -
v_call: TRBV30
cdr3_aa: CAWSWSGRPTDTQYF
cdr3_nt: TGTGCCTGGAGTTGGAGCGGGAGGCCCACAGATACGCAGTATTTT

j_call: TRBJ1-5
d_call: TRBD1
clone_size: -
v_call: TRBV2
cdr3_aa: CASGFPGTGSGSNQPQHF
cdr3_nt: TGTGCCAGCGGGTTCCCCGGGACAGGGTCGGGGAGCAATCAGCCCCAGCATTTT

j_call: TRBJ2-2
d_call: TRBD2
clone_size: -
v_call: TRBV6-5
cdr3_aa: CASSYSLAGGPGELFF
cdr3_nt: TGTGCCAGCAGTTACTCGTTGGCGGGAGGACCCGGGGAGCTGTTTTTT

j_call: TRBJ1-2
d_call: TRBD1
clone_size: once
v_call: TRBV10-3
cdr3_aa: CAISENSGGAIDGYTF
cdr3_nt: TGTGCCATCAGTGAAAACTCAGGGGGAGCTATAGATGGCTACACCTTC

j_call: TRBJ1-5
d_call: -
clone_size: -
v_call: TRBV6-6
cdr3_aa: CASRATGSSNQPQHF
cdr3_nt: TGTGCCAGCAGGGCCACAGGAAGTAGCAATCAGCCCCAGCATTTT

j_call: TRBJ1-1
d_call: -
clone_size: -
v_call: TRBV19
cdr3_aa: CASTFAARGNTEAFF
cdr3_nt: TGTGCCAGTACCTTTGCCGCCCGGGGGAACACTGAAGCTTTCTTT

j_call: TRBJ2-7
d_call: TRBD2
clone_size: -
v_call: TRBV20-1
cdr3_aa: CSAWTSYEQYF
cdr3_nt: TGCAGTGCTTGGACTAGCTACGAGCAGTACTTC

j_call: TRBJ2-2
d_call: -
clone_size: -
v_call: TRBV2
cdr3_aa: CASERDLTGELFF
cdr3_nt: TGTGCCAGCGAACGGGATCTCACCGGGGAGCTGTTTTTT

j_call: TRBJ2-2
d_call: TRBD2
clone_size: -
v_call: TRBV11-2
cdr3_aa: CASTRLAGVGTGELFF
cdr3_nt: TGTGCCAGCACCCGACTAGCGGGAGTCGGCACCGGGGAGCTGTTTTTT

j_call: TRBJ1-2
d_call: -
clone_size: -
v_call: TRBV28
cdr3_aa: CASSLGQGNYGYTF
cdr3_nt: TGTGCCAGCAGTTTAGGCCAGGGAAATTATGGCTACACCTTC

j_call: TRBJ2-3
d_call: -
clone_size: once
v_call: TRBV6-1
cdr3_aa: CARHPRGIAEKAQYF
cdr3_nt: TGTGCCAGACACCCCAGGGGAATCGCAGAGAAGGCGCAGTATTTT

j_call: TRBJ1-1
d_call: -
clone_size: -
v_call: TRBV20-1
cdr3_aa: CSAGEAGAFF
cdr3_nt: TGCAGTGCGGGCGAGGCGGGAGCTTTCTTT

j_call: TRBJ1-5
d_call: -
clone_size: -
v_call: TRBV6-1
cdr3_aa: CASSVIPYSNQPQHF
cdr3_nt: TGTGCCAGCAGCGTCATACCCTATAGCAATCAGCCCCAGCATTTT

j_call: TRBJ2-7
d_call: -
clone_size: -
v_call: TRBV19
cdr3_aa: CASSPRLDWAYEQYF
cdr3_nt: TGTGCCAGTAGTCCCAGACTAGACTGGGCTTACGAGCAGTACTTC

j_call: TRBJ2-1
d_call: TRBD2
clone_size: -
v_call: TRBV5-6
cdr3_aa: CASSPRVLAEIYNEQFF
cdr3_nt: TGTGCCAGCAGCCCCCGGGTACTAGCGGAAATTTACAATGAGCAGTTCTTC

j_call: TRBJ2-1
d_call: -
clone_size: -
v_call: TRBV5-1
cdr3_aa: CASSLGDTINEQFF
cdr3_nt: TGCGCCAGCAGCTTGGGGGACACCATCAATGAGCAGTTCTTC

j_call: TRBJ1-5
d_call: TRBD1
clone_size: -
v_call: TRBV28
cdr3_aa: CASSAPTKGQGHKPQHF
cdr3_nt: TGTGCCAGCAGTGCCCCCACTAAGGGACAGGGGCACAAGCCCCAGCATTTT

j_call: TRBJ1-4
d_call: TRBD1
clone_size: -
v_call: TRBV7-6
cdr3_aa: CASSPRQGNEKLFF
cdr3_nt: TGTGCCAGCAGCCCCAGACAGGGGAATGAAAAACTGTTTTTT

j_call: TRBJ1-3
d_call: -
clone_size: once
v_call: TRBV28
cdr3_aa: CASLDGGIENTIYF
cdr3_nt: TGTGCCAGCCTAGATGGCGGGATCGAAAACACCATATATTTT

j_call: TRBJ2-5
d_call: TRBD2
clone_size: few
v_call: TRBV5-1
cdr3_aa: CASSQGTSHSQETQYF
cdr3_nt: TGCGCCAGCAGCCAGGGGACTAGCCATTCCCAAGAGACCCAGTACTTC

j_call: TRBJ2-6
d_call: TRBD1
clone_size: -
v_call: TRBV18
cdr3_aa: CASSPPDRGFAGANVLTF
cdr3_nt: TGTGCCAGCTCACCACCCGACAGGGGTTTCGCTGGGGCCAACGTCCTGACTTTC

j_call: TRBJ2-3
d_call: TRBD2
clone_size: -
v_call: TRBV25-1
cdr3_aa: CASSEYAGGGDTQYF
cdr3_nt: TGTGCCAGCAGTGAATATGCGGGAGGGGGAGATACGCAGTATTTT

j_call: TRBJ1-1
d_call: -
clone_size: -
v_call: TRBV6-5
cdr3_aa: CASSYIRAGGNTEAFF
cdr3_nt: TGTGCCAGCAGTTATATCCGGGCCGGGGGAAACACTGAAGCTTTCTTT

j_call: TRBJ1-4
d_call: -
clone_size: few
v_call: TRBV30
cdr3_aa: CAERRTTNEKLFF
cdr3_nt: TGTGCCGAGCGGCGGACAACTAATGAAAAACTGTTTTTT

j_call: TRBJ1-2
d_call: -
clone_size: -
v_call: TRBV6-5
cdr3_aa: CASSTGLTRRYTF
cdr3_nt: TGTGCCAGCAGTACGGGACTAACACGGCGCTACACCTTC

j_call: TRBJ1-2
d_call: -
clone_size: -
v_call: TRBV18
cdr3_aa: CASSQTGRVYGYTF
cdr3_nt: TGTGCCAGCTCCCAAACAGGGAGGGTGTATGGCTACACCTTC

j_call: TRBJ1-2
d_call: TRBD1
clone_size: -
v_call: TRBV19
cdr3_aa: CASSSQGSGYTF
cdr3_nt: TGTGCCAGTAGTTCACAGGGGTCCGGCTACACCTTC

j_call: TRBJ1-5
d_call: -
clone_size: -
v_call: TRBV28
cdr3_aa: CASSYRENGQPQHF
cdr3_nt: TGTGCCAGCAGTTACAGGGAAAACGGTCAGCCCCAGCATTTT

j_call: TRBJ2-3
d_call: TRBD2
clone_size: -
v_call: TRBV28
cdr3_aa: CASGLAGPDTQYF
cdr3_nt: TGTGCCAGCGGACTAGCGGGACCAGATACGCAGTATTTT

j_call: TRBJ2-5
d_call: -
clone_size: -
v_call: TRBV7-2
cdr3_aa: CASSLYFETQYF
cdr3_nt: TGTGCCAGCAGCTTATATTTCGAGACCCAGTACTTC

j_call: TRBJ2-1
d_call: -
clone_size: once
v_call: TRBV6-4
cdr3_aa: CASSEDSGAYNEQFF
cdr3_nt: TGTGCCAGCAGTGAAGATAGCGGAGCATACAATGAGCAGTTCTTC

j_call: TRBJ2-7
d_call: -
clone_size: few
v_call: TRBV9
cdr3_aa: CAKYSWLSSYEQYF
cdr3_nt: TGTGCCAAGTATAGCTGGTTGAGCTCCTACGAGCAGTACTTC

j_call: TRBJ2-3
d_call: -
clone_size: few
v_call: TRBV15
cdr3_aa: CATLGGGTDTQYF
cdr3_nt: TGTGCCACCCTCGGAGGGGGCACAGATACGCAGTATTTT

j_call: TRBJ2-7
d_call: TRBD1
clone_size: -
v_call: TRBV29-1
cdr3_aa: CSVRRTGSSYEQYF
cdr3_nt: TGCAGCGTCCGAAGGACAGGGAGCTCCTACGAGCAGTACTTC